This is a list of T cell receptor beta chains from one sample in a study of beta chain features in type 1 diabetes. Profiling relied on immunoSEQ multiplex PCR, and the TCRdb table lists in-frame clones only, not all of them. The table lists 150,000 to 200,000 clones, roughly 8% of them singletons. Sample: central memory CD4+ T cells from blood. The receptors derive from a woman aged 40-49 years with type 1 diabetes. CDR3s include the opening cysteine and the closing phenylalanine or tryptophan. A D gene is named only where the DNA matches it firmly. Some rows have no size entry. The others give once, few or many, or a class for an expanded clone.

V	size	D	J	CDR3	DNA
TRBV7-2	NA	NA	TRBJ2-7	CASSLNWNSYEQYF	TGTGCCAGCAGCTTAAACTGGAACAGCTACGAGCAGTACTTC
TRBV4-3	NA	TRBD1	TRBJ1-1	CASSPRTGATTEAFF	TGCGCCAGCAGCCCCCGGACAGGGGCGACCACTGAAGCTTTCTTT
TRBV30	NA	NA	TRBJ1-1	CAWSGRGEAFF	TGTGCCTGGAGTGGGAGAGGGGAAGCTTTCTTT
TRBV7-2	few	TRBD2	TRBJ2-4	CASSSTSGSFGIQYF	TGTGCCAGCAGCTCGACTAGCGGGAGTTTCGGCATTCAGTACTTC
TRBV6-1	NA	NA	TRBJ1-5	CATAVTRGRQPQHF	TGTGCTACAGCAGTGACACGGGGAAGGCAGCCCCAGCATTTT
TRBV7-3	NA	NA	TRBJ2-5	CASSQGDQETQYF	TGTGCCAGCAGCCAAGGGGACCAAGAGACCCAGTACTTC
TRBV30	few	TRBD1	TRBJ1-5	CAWSVRGQGVYQPQHF	TGTGCCTGGAGTGTTAGAGGTCAGGGGGTCTATCAGCCCCAGCATTTT
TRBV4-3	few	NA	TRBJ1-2	CASSQEGPGTNYGYTF	TGCGCCAGCAGCCAAGAAGGTCCAGGGACTAACTATGGCTACACCTTC
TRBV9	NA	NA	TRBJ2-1	CASSVRGRGSYNEQFF	TGTGCCAGCAGCGTACGCGGCAGGGGTTCCTACAATGAGCAGTTCTTC
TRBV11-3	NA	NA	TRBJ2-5	CASSLMRAVTLNF	TGTGCCAGCAGCTTAATGCGGGCGGTAACTCTGAACTTC
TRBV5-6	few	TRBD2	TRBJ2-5	CASSLGTSTETQYF	TGTGCCAGCAGCTTGGGGACTAGCACAGAGACCCAGTACTTC
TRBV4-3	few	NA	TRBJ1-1	CASSPRRGGANTEAFF	TGCGCCAGCAGTCCTCGACGCGGAGGGGCGAACACTGAAGCTTTCTTT
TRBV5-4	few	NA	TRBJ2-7	CASAPGGLAVYEQYF	TGTGCCAGCGCCCCTGGGGGCCTAGCGGTCTACGAGCAGTACTTC
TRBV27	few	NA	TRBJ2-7	CASSAPEEDEQYF	TGTGCCAGCAGCGCCCCCGAGGAGGACGAGCAGTACTTC
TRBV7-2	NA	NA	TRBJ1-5	CASSSPGHPVGQPQHF	TGTGCCAGCAGCTCGCCGGGACATCCCGTAGGCCAGCCCCAGCATTTT
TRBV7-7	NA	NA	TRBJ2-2	CASSFYRVGAGELFF	TGTGCTAGCAGCTTTTACAGGGTCGGAGCCGGGGAGCTGTTTTTT
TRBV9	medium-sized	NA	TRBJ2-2	CASSGGGQENTGELFF	TGTGCCAGCAGCGGGGGGGGACAGGAGAACACCGGGGAGCTGTTTTTT
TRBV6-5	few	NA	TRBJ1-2	CASSVGGYGYTF	TGTGCCAGCAGTGTCGGTGGCTATGGCTACACCTTC
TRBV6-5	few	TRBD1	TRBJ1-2	CASSSPPGQGTYTF	TGTGCCAGCAGCTCCCCCCCGGGACAGGGGACGTACACCTTC
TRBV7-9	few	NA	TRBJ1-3	CASSLAWGQTGNTIYF	TGTGCCAGCAGCTTAGCGTGGGGACAAACTGGAAACACCATATATTTT
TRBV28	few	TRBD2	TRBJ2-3	CASSPRGGRDTQYF	TGTGCCAGCAGTCCCCGGGGGGGCCGAGATACGCAGTATTTT
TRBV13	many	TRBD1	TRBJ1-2	CASSRQGGYTF	TGTGCCAGCAGTCGACAGGGTGGCTACACCTTC
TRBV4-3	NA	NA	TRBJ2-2	CASSQDPRTFNTGELFF	TGCGCCAGCAGCCAAGATCCTCGGACATTTAACACCGGGGAGCTGTTTTTT
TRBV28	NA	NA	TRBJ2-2	CASITSSAANTGELFF	TGTGCCAGCATTACTTCTAGCGCGGCGAACACCGGGGAGCTGTTTTTT
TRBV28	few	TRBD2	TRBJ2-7	CASRRGGLNEQYF	TGTGCCAGCAGGCGGGGGGGCCTAAACGAGCAGTACTTC
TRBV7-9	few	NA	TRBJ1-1	CAWAPQGNREAFF	TGTGCCTGGGCCCCCCAGGGTAATCGGGAAGCTTTCTTT
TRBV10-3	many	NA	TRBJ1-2	CAISESTANYGYTF	TGTGCCATCAGTGAATCTACAGCTAACTATGGCTACACCTTC
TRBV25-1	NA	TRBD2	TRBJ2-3	CASRGGASGAPDTQYF	TGTGCCAGCAGGGGGGGTGCTAGCGGGGCTCCAGATACGCAGTATTTT
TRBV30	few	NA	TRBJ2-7	CAWSVRGRGSSYEQYF	TGTGCCTGGAGTGTAAGGGGTAGGGGCTCATCCTACGAGCAGTACTTC
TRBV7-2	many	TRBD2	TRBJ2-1	CASSLGPAGAQDEQFF	TGTGCCAGCAGCTTAGGTCCGGCGGGAGCGCAGGATGAGCAGTTCTTC